This T cell receptor beta chain was recorded in a study of CD8+CD57+ T cells in acquired aplastic anemia. For the study at large: CD4+ and CD8+ cells, once sorted, gave DNA averaging roughly 3 ug.

Whoever was chosen for sequencing had shown CD8+CD57+ cell expansion by flow cytometry. Everyone among the patients had severe acquired aplastic anemia. Study outcomes and limitations: Overlap between patients and controls comprised some 31 CD8+ CDR3 sequences.

The use of genomic DNA as template underpinned the TCR beta VDJ and CDR3 profiling. A single record per CDR3 protein comes from TCRdb applying MiXCR to the reads. The table lists over 150,000 distinct CDR3 sequences, approximately 52% of them singletons, with over 9.5% in the top ten. Per germline, CDR1 DFQATT and CDR2 SNEGSKA (reference sequence). Trimming pared 2 bases from V and 2 bases from J, leaving 24 bases between. The CDR3 has 18 amino acids. In the case of this clonotype: Its antigen is as yet unknown.

Input material: sorted CD4+, CD8+, or CD8+CD57+ T cells (not recorded which) from PBMCs. This TCR was sampled from a human donor with aplastic anemia. V is TRBV20-1 and J is TRBJ1-2; D may be TRBD1 (5 bases). In DNA, the CDR3 is TGCAGTGCTAGACCCGTGATGGTGGATCGGACACCGAACTATGGCTACACCTTC. Translation gives CSARPVMVDRTPNYGYTF.